What follows are 21 T cell receptor beta chains derived from one specimen sequenced in a study of shared clonotypes between healthy human individuals (dated by TCRdb to 2018 to 2020). Library preparation used the immunoSEQ multiplex PCR assay. TCRdb limited this immuneACCESS table to in-frame rearrangements with V and J called. A share of clones is missing; checked studies link under half to unresolved V genes, and the rest is unexplained. Here the sample has 2 million to 2.5 million clones; approximately 95% occur a single time. The ten largest clones capture about 0.41% of the sample. The sample taken for sequencing was naive CD4+ T cells from PBMCs. Explained via the paper, the cell subset or site label denotes: CD45RA+ positively selected. Receptor source: a man younger than 35 in good health. Some clones in this sample may be carry-over from other donors' samples.

The CDR3 DNA is TGTGCCAGCAGCTTAGAGGCGGACAGGGCGGGGACTGAAGCTTTCTTT. It codes for CASSLEADRAGTEAFF. The chain links TRBV11-2 to TRBJ1-1; 8 positions agree with TRBD1. Germline V lookup: CDR1 SGHAT, CDR2 FQNNGV. Trimming took 0 bases from V and 5 from J; bases not matched to a gene: 8. The CDR3 loop spans 16 amino acids.

The gene calls are TRBV5-1 and TRBJ2-2; D may be TRBD2 (5 bases). The CDR3 is made up of 15 amino acids. V lost 0 bases and J lost 7, with 13 bases in between. Germline V gene sequence: CDR1 SGHRS, CDR2 YFSETQ. The CDR3 DNA reads TGCGCCAGCAGCTTGGAACCGGGGAAGAACGGGGAGCTGTTTTTT. It encodes CASSLEPGKNGELFF.

The chain combines TRBV4-1 with TRBJ2-1; the D gene is possibly TRBD1 (6 bases). The V gene lost 7 bases and the J gene lost 4 bases, with 14 bases spanning the gap. This CDR3 comprises 14 residues. CDR1 and CDR2 (germline): MGHRA, YSYEKL. The CDR3 nucleotides read TGCGCCAGCACCCCTGGGGGCCAGTACAATGAGCAGTTCTTC. Translated: CASTPGGQYNEQFF.

J is TRBJ1-5 and V is TRBV18; possible D gene TRBD1, 5 bases. The ends were cut back, 4 bases at V and 5 bases at J, with 12 bases in the middle. Germline-derived CDR1 and CDR2 are KGHSH and LQKENI. This CDR3 has 14 residues. The CDR3 DNA sequence: TGTGCCAGCTCACTCGACAGTCATGATCAGCCCCAGCATTTT. Residues: CASSLDSHDQPQHF.

The J gene is TRBJ2-7, the V gene TRBV9, with D possibly being TRBD1 (6 bases). The germline CDR1 and CDR2 sequences are SGDLS and YYNGEE. This CDR3 spans 13 amino acids. V gave up 0 bases and J gave up 5 bases, with 9 bases separating them. Here the CDR3 DNA reads TGTGCCAGCAGCGTAGGACAGGCCCACGAGCAGTACTTC. Translation gives CASSVGQAHEQYF.

The V call is TRBV7-9, the J call TRBJ2-7, with a possible D match to TRBD2 (6 bases). The CDR3 is 16 amino acids. The germline V gene has CDR1 SEHNR and CDR2 FQNEAQ (reference sequence). Deletions cut 5 bases from V and 0 bases from J, with 17 bases between. CDR3: CASSAAGRGISYEQYF. The DNA for the CDR3 is TGTGCCAGCAGCGCCGCGGGGCGCGGCATCTCCTACGAGCAGTACTTC.

This clone has a handful of counts. The rearrangement uses TRBV28 and TRBJ1-5; weak D call: TRBD1 (6 bases). Germline V CDR1 and CDR2: MDHEN, SYDVKM. The CDR3 is 15 amino acids. V shed 5 bases and J shed 1 base, with 12 bases lying between them. The CDR3 loop is CASSAQRGSNQPQHF. The CDR3 DNA reads as TGTGCCAGCAGTGCCCAGAGGGGGAGCAATCAGCCCCAGCATTTT.

The CDR3 coding sequence is TGCGCCAGCAGCGTAGGGACAGGGTTTAACACTGAAGCTTTCTTT. This sequence encodes CASSVGTGFNTEAFF. The rearrangement links TRBV5-1 to TRBJ1-1; TRBD1 aligns across 9 bases. The CDR3 is made up of 15 amino acids. In germline, CDR1 is SGHRS, CDR2 YFSETQ. Trimming at V came to 4 bases and at J to 2 bases, leaving 6 bases not matched to a gene. The variable domain in full, completed from reference TRBV5-1 and TRBJ1-1, reads KAGVTQTPRYLIKTRGQQVTLSCSPISGHRSVSWYQQTPGQGLQFLFEYFSETQRNKGNFPGRFSGRQFSNSRSEMNVSTLELGDSALYLCASSVGTGFNTEAFFGQGTRLTVV.

V usage is TRBV7-9 and J usage is TRBJ2-1, with D perhaps matching TRBD2 (6 bases). Germline-derived CDR1 and CDR2 are SEHNR and FQNEAQ (reference sequence). V was trimmed by 5 bases and J by 7 bases, leaving 15 bases between them. This CDR3 is 14 amino acids long. Written as DNA, the CDR3 is TGTGCCAGCAGCCTTCCCAGAGGGAGGAATGAGCAGTTCTTC. Its protein is CASSLPRGRNEQFF.

The chain combines TRBV7-2 with TRBJ2-1; no clear D. The CDR3 runs 18 residues. The germline V gene has CDR1 SGHTA and CDR2 FQGNSA. Trimming took 2 bases from V and 4 from J, leaving 21 bases between them. The CDR3 loop is CASSLFPPGATGYNEQFF. The CDR3 bases are TGTGCCAGCAGCTTATTCCCCCCCGGAGCGACCGGTTACAATGAGCAGTTCTTC.

This chain uses TRBV5-6 with TRBJ2-5, with 9 positions matching TRBD1. The J segment lost 5 bases and the V segment lost 4 bases, leaving 12 bases of the junction unmatched. The CDR3 extends over 16 amino acids. CDR1 and CDR2 from the germline V gene are SGHDT and YYEEEE. CDR3 protein: CASSPGTGWLGETQYF. DNA of the CDR3: TGTGCCAGCAGCCCCGGGACAGGGTGGCTAGGGGAGACCCAGTACTTC.

This clone has only one observation. The DNA is left out, because the CDR3 cannot be placed on it with certainty; the CDR3 is given as TCRdb lists it. This chain links TRBV7-9 with TRBJ1-2. From its first to its last residue, the CDR3 has 13 amino acids. CDR1 is SEHNR, CDR2 FQNEAQ, per germline (reference sequence). The CDR3 spells CASSLNFGEGYTF.

Remarks on this clone: This specimen includes other DNA sequences encoding the same CDR3. The rearrangement links TRBV30 to TRBJ2-4; maybe TRBD1 (6 bases). Germline values: CDR1 GTSNPN, CDR2 SVGIG (reference sequence). V was shortened by 2 bases and J by 1 base, with 6 bases between the two germline ends. The CDR3 contains 13 residues. CDR3 region: CAWSRGAKNIQYF. Written as DNA, the CDR3 is TGTGCCTGGAGTAGGGGGGCCAAAAACATTCAGTACTTC.

CDR3 in amino acids: CASSPRGRPGVATTGELFF. CDR3 nucleotides: TGTGCCAGCAGCCCAAGGGGACGTCCCGGAGTGGCGACCACCGGGGAGCTGTTTTTT. The genes are TRBV5-6 and TRBJ2-2; D possibly matches TRBD1 or TRBD2 (5 bases each). Trimming shortened V by 4 bases and J by 4 bases, and 26 bases separated the two germline ends. The CDR3 length is 19 residues. The germline V gene encodes CDR1 SGHDT and CDR2 YYEEEE.

V usage is TRBV14 and J usage is TRBJ2-3, with D possibly called TRBD1 or TRBD2 (6 bases each). Trimming left V 4 bases short and J 6 bases short, with 17 bases between. CDR3 length equals 15 residues. The germline CDR1 and CDR2 sequences are SGHDN and FVKESK. As DNA, the CDR3 is TGTGCCAGCAGCCTCATGTCGGGGGCGCGGGATACGCAGTATTTT. Its translation: CASSLMSGARDTQYF.

Of note for this clone: Distinct nucleotide sequences in the sample also encode this CDR3. CDR3 sequence (DNA): TGTGCCTGGAGTGTTAGTTCTGGAAACACCATATATTTT. This translates into CAWSVSSGNTIYF. The chain recombines TRBV30 with TRBJ1-3; D uncertain. Germline CDR1 GTSNPN, CDR2 SVGIG (reference sequence). Trimming shortened V by 0 bases and J by 1 base, and 4 bases separated the two germline ends. The CDR3 runs to 13 residues.

The chain employs TRBV6-5 and TRBJ2-7; the D call may be TRBD1 or TRBD2 (5 bases each). The V gene's germline CDR1 is MNHEY and CDR2 SVGAGI. V dropped 6 bases and J dropped 2 bases, with 14 bases sitting between them. The CDR3 spans 14 residues. Here the CDR3 reads CASRKGRSTYEQYF. As DNA, the CDR3 is TGTGCCAGCAGGAAGGGACGCAGCACCTACGAGCAGTACTTC.

As to this clone: Additional DNA sequences in this sample encode the identical CDR3. The chain links TRBV5-1 to TRBJ2-5; tentative D call: TRBD2 (5 bases). The V gene lost 4 bases and the J gene lost 5 bases, with 12 bases spanning the gap. Germline V lookup: CDR1 SGHRS, CDR2 YFSETQ. This CDR3 region has 13 residues. The DNA of the CDR3 is TGCGCCAGCAGCCTCGGGGTGGAGGAGACCCAGTACTTC. Protein sequence: CASSLGVEETQYF.

CDR3 in amino acids: CSVALGQGAWEQYF. Here the CDR3 DNA reads TGCAGCGTCGCGTTAGGACAGGGGGCATGGGAGCAGTACTTC. The chain links TRBV29-1 to TRBJ2-5; 11 positions match TRBD1. Germline CDR1 reads SQVTM; CDR2 reads ANQGSEA. Germline trimming cut 6 bases from V and 11 bases from J; bases unmatched to any gene: 14. This CDR3 contains 14 residues.

J is TRBJ2-7 and V is TRBV5-8; D uncertain. There are 15 residues in the CDR3. Germline lookup yields CDR1 SGHTS and CDR2 YDEGEE. Trimming pared 2 bases from V and 0 bases from J, leaving 12 bases between. The DNA for the CDR3 is TGTGCCAGCAGCTTAGAGACATTCGACTCCTACGAGCAGTACTTC. Amino acid sequence: CASSLETFDSYEQYF.

This chain links TRBV7-9 with TRBJ1-3; D perhaps matches TRBD1 (5 bases). The CDR3 length is 17 residues. Germline values: CDR1 SEHNR, CDR2 FQNEAQ (reference sequence). The V end was cut by 5 bases, the J end by 0 bases, with 17 bases between. CDR3 nucleotide sequence: TGTGCCAGCAGCCAAGGGGACGTCTACCTCTCTGGAAACACCATATATTTT. It codes for CASSQGDVYLSGNTIYF.